This T cell receptor (beta chain) was profiled in a study of tumor-infiltrating lymphocytes in primary liver carcinoma. The sample holds many counts of this clonotype. Production of TCR beta cDNA used around 0.45 ug total RNA together with a constant-region primer. Slightly modified ARM-PCR served as the procedure for the TCR beta libraries. These libraries came from three rounds of nested multiplex PCR. For 10 cycles apiece, the opening two PCR rounds ran with TRBV1-TRBV30 forward primers and a C-beta reverse primer. Via MiXCR, TCRdb re-called the multiplex PCR reads, giving one row per CDR3 protein. The sample lists approximately 42,000 distinct CDR3 sequences; 75% were seen once. Co-extraction of both nucleic acids (RNA and DNA) used roughly 20-34 mg of unsorted bulk tissue. Per germline, CDR1 SEHNR and CDR2 FQNEAQ (reference sequence). This CDR3 has 13 residues. V was trimmed by 8 bases and J by 2 bases, leaving 13 bases between them.

The specimen was tumor-adjacent normal liver tissue. The source of this sequence is a woman younger than 45 with primary liver carcinoma and hepatitis B virus infection. The V and J genes are TRBV7-9 and TRBJ2-7; either TRBD1 or TRBD2 may supply D (5 bases each). CDR3 nucleotide sequence: TGTGCCAGCCGGGACGGATTAACCTACGAGCAGTACTTC. This codes for CASRDGLTYEQYF.